This TCR beta chain was retrieved from a study of cytomegalovirus exposure and HLA in healthy donors. Study-level results: Data from an earlier analysis indicated that most TCR beta V segments were productive either about 87% or about 30% of the time. The availability of immune exposure information extended only to CMV serostatus.

With regard to this clone: As yet, its antigen is unknown.

PCR employed 60 Vbeta and 13 Jbeta primers. Original processing methods: An analysis that came later counted 80 million or so unique TCR beta chains, some 11 million shared. Data came from immunoSEQ multiplex PCR; TCRdb stores just in-frame clones and leaves some out. The D gene and trimming were derived from the DNA, and the V and J assignments and clone size from that table. The profile shows 150,000 or so clones, approximately 79% of them singletons. The germline V and J ends were trimmed by 7 bases and 4 bases, with 11 bases remaining between them. Germline assignment: CDR1 MNHNS and CDR2 SASEGT. The CDR3 extends over 13 amino acids.

The gene calls are TRBV6-1 and TRBJ1-5; D is uncertain. This TCR was sampled from a male donor in good health and CMV-seronegative. What was sequenced was PBMCs. Here the CDR3 reads CASKSVMNQPQHF. The CDR3 nucleotides read TGTGCCAGCAAGTCGGTTATGAATCAGCCCCAGCATTTT.